Listed below are T cell receptor beta chains from one sample, sequenced in a study of radiation and T cells in renal cell carcinoma. TCRdb's copy holds only in-frame clones and misses some; the assay was immunoSEQ multiplex PCR. The sample lists 100,000 to 150,000 clones; about four fifths were seen once. The sequencing here drew on blood, taken from a patient whose treatment included radiotherapy and nephrectomy. The source is a man aged 45 to 65 with renal cell carcinoma. Both conserved end residues are part of each CDR3. A D gene is named only where the DNA matches it firmly. Clone size is shown for a subset of rows, as once, few, many or a class of expanded clone.

cdr3_nt cdr3_aa cdr3_length v_call clone_size j_call d_call
TGCGCCAGCAGCCCGGACAGGGGGCTTTCTGAAGCTTTCTTT CASSPDRGLSEAFF 14 TRBV4-3 NA TRBJ1-1 TRBD1
TGCGCCAGCAGCATCCCGGCCGTTAATTCACCCCTCCACTTT CASSIPAVNSPLHF 14 TRBV5-1 NA TRBJ1-6 NA
TGTGCCAGCAGCCCAACCGGACAGGGTGGCGAGCAGTACTTC CASSPTGQGGEQYF 14 TRBV7-9 NA TRBJ2-7 TRBD1
TGCGCCAGCAGGGGGGGCGAGACAGATACGCAGTATTTT CASRGGETDTQYF 13 TRBV5-1 once TRBJ2-3 NA
TGCGCCAGCAGCTTGGCCCCGGAGGGGGGCGAGCAGTACTTC CASSLAPEGGEQYF 14 TRBV5-1 NA TRBJ2-7 NA
TGCAGCGTCCCCGGGACTGCTTCCTCTGGGGCCAACGTCCTGACTTTC CSVPGTASSGANVLTF 16 TRBV29-1 NA TRBJ2-6 NA
TGTGCCAGCTCCCCAAACAGGGACTCCTACGAGCAGTACTTC CASSPNRDSYEQYF 14 TRBV18 NA TRBJ2-7 NA
TGTGCCAGCAGCGGGGCTTATACTGAGCAGTTCTTC CASSGAYTEQFF 12 TRBV28 NA TRBJ2-1 NA
TGTGCCACCAGCAGAGAAAGACAGAACCAAGAGACCCAGTACTTC CATSRERQNQETQYF 15 TRBV15 NA TRBJ2-5 NA
TGTGCCAGCAGCTCAAGACGGTTGAGCTATGGCTACACCTTC CASSSRRLSYGYTF 14 TRBV7-2 once TRBJ1-2 NA
TGTGCCAGCAGTGCATTAGGGACAGCGAACACTGAAGCTTTCTTT CASSALGTANTEAFF 15 TRBV6-6 NA TRBJ1-1 TRBD1